This T cell receptor beta chain was sequenced for a study of blood T cell repertoires in COVID-19. At the level of the study: Whether acute or convalescent, the COVID-19 samples came from the United States, Italy and Spain. PBMCs, B-cell-depleted T cells, or T cells were the source of the cDNA or gDNA that made up the material.

Authors' methods: Counts of nucleated cells, estimated from reference gene primer amplification, were obtained. Profiling relied on immunoSEQ multiplex PCR, and the TCRdb table lists in-frame clones only, not all of them. V, J and clone size derive from that table, while D and trimming were established from the DNA sequence. The table lists around 140,000 clones, 75% to 90% of them singletons. CDR1 and CDR2 (germline): SGHNT, YYREEE (reference sequence). This CDR3 is 15 amino acids long. Trimming took 5 bases from V and 2 from J; bases not matched to a gene: 7. The rearrangement links TRBV5-4 to TRBJ2-3; TRBD2 matches at 8 bases. This sequence originates from a man older than 75 with acute or convalescent COVID-19. The sample consisted of peripheral blood. CDR3: CASSRRGGATDTQYF. As DNA, the CDR3 is TGTGCCAGCAGTAGACGGGGGGGTGCCACAGATACGCAGTATTTT. Drawing the rest from reference TRBV5-4 and TRBJ2-3, the complete variable domain is ETGVTQSPTHLIKTRGQQVTLRCSSQSGHNTVSWYQQALGQGPQFIFQYYREEENGRGNFPPRFSGLQFPNYSSELNVNALELDDSALYLCASSRRGGATDTQYFGPGTRLTVL.